This TCR beta chain was found in a study of blood T cell repertoires in COVID-19. Per the authors' pipeline: Amplification of reference gene primers was used by the study to estimate nucleated cell counts. Sequencing was performed with immunoSEQ multiplex PCR; in TCRdb, only in-frame clones are kept and a portion is missing. V and J calls and clone size are those listed in that table; D and trimming were worked out from the DNA. Of fewer than 50,000 clones in the sample, roughly 84% were seen once. This CDR3 comprises 17 residues. Germline assignment: CDR1 LGHDT and CDR2 YNNKEL (reference sequence). The V and J ends lost 1 base and 7 bases, in that order; junction bases with no gene match: 10.

This clonotype originated in a human donor in a cohort sampled during active COVID-19. V gene TRBV3-1 (or the pseudogene TRBV3-2) combines with J gene TRBJ2-1; 10 bases match TRBD2. Sequencing was carried out using peripheral blood. CDR3 protein: CASSQGVLSGRGNEQFF. CDR3 DNA sequence: TGTGCCAGCAGCCAAGGGGTCTTAAGCGGGAGGGGTAATGAGCAGTTCTTC.